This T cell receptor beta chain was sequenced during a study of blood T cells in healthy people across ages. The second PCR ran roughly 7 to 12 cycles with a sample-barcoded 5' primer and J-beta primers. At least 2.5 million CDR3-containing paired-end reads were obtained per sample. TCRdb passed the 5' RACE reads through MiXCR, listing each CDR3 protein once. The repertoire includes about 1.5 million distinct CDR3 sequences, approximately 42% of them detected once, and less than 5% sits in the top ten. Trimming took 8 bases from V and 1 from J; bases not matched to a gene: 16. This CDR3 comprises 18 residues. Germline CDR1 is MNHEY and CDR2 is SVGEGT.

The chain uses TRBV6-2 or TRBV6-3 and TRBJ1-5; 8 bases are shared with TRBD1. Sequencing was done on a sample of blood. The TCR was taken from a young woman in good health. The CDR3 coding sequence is TGTGCCAGCGGAAGATCAGGGGGCGGCTTCATGAGCAATCAGCCCCAGCATTTT. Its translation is CASGRSGGGFMSNQPQHF.